The 7 T cell receptor beta chains presented below share a single source sample, sequenced in a study of T-cell reconstitution after alpha-beta-depleted transplantation in children. TCRbeta library preparation incorporated unique molecular identifiers. TCRdb recomputed calls from the PCR reads with MiXCR, one row per CDR3 protein. This table holds 200,000 to 300,000 distinct CDR3 sequences, approximately 12% found once. The sequenced sample was PBMCs from the stem cell graft donor, obtained from the stem cell graft. Receptor source: a human donor who donated a stem cell graft to a child with acute lymphoblastic leukemia.

In this sample, this clonotype turned up many times. The rearrangement links TRBV18 to TRBJ1-2, with D unclear. The ends were cut back, 3 bases at V and 6 bases at J, with 14 bases in the middle. Germline assignment: CDR1 KGHSH and CDR2 LQKENI. This CDR3 comprises 14 residues. The CDR3 loop reads CASSPNADGHGYTF. In nucleotides, the CDR3 is TGTGCCAGCTCACCTAACGCGGACGGGCATGGCTACACCTTC.

Worth noting for this clonotype: This may be a read error, as it is one base from a much larger clone. Written as DNA, the CDR3 is TGTGCCAGCAGATTAGTCCGGCTAGCGGGAGGAGGTGAGCAGTTCTTC. Translated, it gives CASRLVRLAGGGEQFF. J is TRBJ2-1 and V is TRBV7-6; 11 bases align to TRBD2. The CDR3 is made up of 16 amino acids. Germline lookup yields CDR1 SGHVS and CDR2 FNYEAQ.

The chain combines TRBV5-1 with TRBJ2-3, with a weak D call TRBD2 (6 bases). Looked up from germline, CDR1 is SGHRS and CDR2 is YFSETQ. The length of the CDR3 is 17 residues. The V end was cut by 4 bases, the J end by 4 bases, with 22 bases between. CDR3 loop: CASSTGDFPNPADTQYF. CDR3 DNA sequence: TGCGCCAGCAGCACGGGGGATTTCCCGAATCCCGCAGATACGCAGTATTTT.

There are many counts of this clonotype. This sequence joins TRBV5-1 and TRBJ2-7; D is perhaps TRBD2 (6 bases). This CDR3 region has 15 residues. Germline assignment: CDR1 SGHRS and CDR2 YFSETQ. V was cut by 0 bases and J by 2 bases, with 12 bases left in between. CDR3 in DNA: TGCGCCAGCAGCTTGGACCTAGCGAAAGCCTACGAGCAGTACTTC. The encoded protein is CASSLDLAKAYEQYF.

Remarks on this clonotype: A much larger clone differs from this one at a single base, so this may be a read error. The rearrangement uses TRBV6-1 and TRBJ2-7, with D perhaps given as TRBD1 or TRBD2 (5 bases each). The CDR3 is made up of 14 amino acids. The germline V gene has CDR1 MNHNS and CDR2 SASEGT. The CDR3: CASMSRDRSYEHYF. The CDR3 DNA follows: TGTGCCAGCATGTCCCGGGACCGCTCCTACGAGCATTACTTC.

The sample holds many counts of this clonotype. The CDR3: CASSPGQANSPLHF. In nucleotides, the CDR3 is TGTGCCAGCAGTCCCGGACAGGCTAATTCACCCCTCCACTTT. This chain uses TRBV27 with TRBJ1-6; 7 bases map to TRBD1. This CDR3 is built from 14 residues. V gave up 5 bases and J gave up 6 bases; unmatched junction bases: 4. Germline CDR1 MNHEY, CDR2 SMNVEV (reference sequence).

Concerning this clonotype itself: A much larger clone lies one base from this, so it may be a read error. The chain joins TRBV20-1 to TRBJ2-5; D is uncertain. CDR1 and CDR2 (germline): DFQATT, SNEGSKA (reference sequence). This CDR3 spans 12 amino acids. The CDR3 coding sequence is TGCAGTGTTAGAGAGGCGCAAGAGACCCAGAACTTC. This gives the protein CSVREAQETQNF.